This T cell receptor beta chain was sequenced in a study of blood T cell repertoires in COVID-19 (dated by TCRdb to the early 2020s). Background on the whole study: The collaborator samples originated in the United States, Italy and Spain and spanned the acute and convalescent phases of COVID-19. The material from the prospective study consisted of cDNA or gDNA derived from T cells, B-cell-depleted T cells, or PBMCs. Deeply sampled blood TCRbeta repertoires from subjects exposed to, actively infected with, or recovered from COVID-19 were included in the dataset. The repertoires were made available in a free public database intended to serve as a resource for research on the immune response to SARS-CoV-2. The samples were drawn from two sources: the first 160 participants of the ongoing ImmuneRACE study, and approximately 1,300 subjects contributed by 6 global collaborators. A de-identified subject ID, COVID-19 status, age in years and sex were almost always included in the sample metadata. Where available, HLA class I and class II types were taken from metadata supplied by the sample provider and were not determined by assay-based typing. The full study reports these points: How much clinical and demographic metadata was included differed by source and by participant, and the metadata was provided uncurated.

Based on the germline V gene, the CDR1 and CDR2 sequences are MNHEY and SVGAGI. Including cysteine and phenylalanine, the CDR3 has 14 amino acids. The retained sequence is limited to the CDR3, 42 bases, with the frame set at the first base. At the junction V is shortened by 4 bases and J by 3 bases; bases outside the gene matches: 1. TCRbeta CDR3 regions were amplified from genomic DNA by means of the immunoSEQ Assay, a bias-controlled multiplex PCR. In the paper's pipeline: The number of nucleated cells in each sample was estimated from the amplification of reference gene primers within the assay. To quantify the absolute abundance of each unique TCRbeta CDR3 rearrangement, sequence reads were collapsed and filtered. Productive Simpson clonality was computed per sample as the square root of Simpson's diversity index over productive rearrangements. TCRdb took this table from immuneACCESS and kept in-frame rearrangements with V and J called. Such tables lack part of the clones; where checked against another copy, unresolved V genes explain under half of the gap, and the rest is unexplained. The D gene and trimming were derived from the DNA, and the V and J assignments and clone size from that table. This sample lists some 120,000 clones; around 63% were detected once. About 2.2% of the sample rests with the top ten.

Each collaborating institution followed its own protocols to collect whole blood in K2EDTA tubes. Collaborator samples were shipped for TCRbeta analysis as frozen whole blood, isolated PBMCs, or DNA extracted from either sample type. In the case of this clone: The antigen it recognizes is unknown. No much larger clonotype is one base removed from it; base qualities were not supplied.

The chain couples TRBV6-5 to TRBJ2-3; 10 bases in the middle match TRBD2. This TCR was recovered from a woman in her seventies with acute or convalescent COVID-19. Specimen: peripheral blood. The CDR3 in this case is CASSSLAGTDTQYF. The bases are TGTGCCAGCAGTTCACTAGCGGGGACAGATACGCAGTATTTT.